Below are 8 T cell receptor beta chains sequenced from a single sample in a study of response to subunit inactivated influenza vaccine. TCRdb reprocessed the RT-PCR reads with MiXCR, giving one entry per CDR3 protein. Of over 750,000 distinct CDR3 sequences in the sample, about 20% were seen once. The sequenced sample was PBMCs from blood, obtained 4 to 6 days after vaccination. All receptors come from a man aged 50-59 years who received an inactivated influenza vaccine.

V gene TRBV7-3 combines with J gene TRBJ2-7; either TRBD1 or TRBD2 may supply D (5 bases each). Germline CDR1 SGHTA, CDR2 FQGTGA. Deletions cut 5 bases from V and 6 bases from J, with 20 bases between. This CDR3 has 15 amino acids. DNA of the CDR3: TGTGCCAGCAGCCCCAGGACTGCGACGAGGGGCGAGCAGTACTTC. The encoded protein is CASSPRTATRGEQYF.

CDR3 DNA: TGTGCCAGCAGTTTAAGTGGCGGGGGGAGCACAGATACGCAGTATTTT. Protein: CASSLSGGGSTDTQYF. This chain links TRBV12-3 or TRBV12-4 with TRBJ2-3; 8 bases are a match to TRBD2. The CDR3 totals 16 residues. V was pared by 2 bases and J by 0 bases, with 4 bases of the junction left unmatched.

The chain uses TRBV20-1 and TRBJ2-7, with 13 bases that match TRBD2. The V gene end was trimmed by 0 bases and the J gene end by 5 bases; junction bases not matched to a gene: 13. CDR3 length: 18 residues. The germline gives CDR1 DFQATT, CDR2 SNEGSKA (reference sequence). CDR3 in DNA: TGCAGTGCTAGAGATGGCCTCGCGACTAGCGGGAGGTTAAACGAGCAGTACTTC. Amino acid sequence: CSARDGLATSGRLNEQYF.

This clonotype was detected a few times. CDR3 sequence (DNA): TGTGCCAGCAGCCTAACCAGGGGGATTATGAATGAGCAGTTCTTC. It encodes CASSLTRGIMNEQFF. This chain joins TRBV7-2 and TRBJ2-1; 7 bases agree with TRBD1. Germline V gene data show CDR1 as SGHTA and CDR2 as FQGNSA. J gave up 7 bases and V 5 bases, and 11 bases lay outside the gene matches. CDR3 size: 15 residues.

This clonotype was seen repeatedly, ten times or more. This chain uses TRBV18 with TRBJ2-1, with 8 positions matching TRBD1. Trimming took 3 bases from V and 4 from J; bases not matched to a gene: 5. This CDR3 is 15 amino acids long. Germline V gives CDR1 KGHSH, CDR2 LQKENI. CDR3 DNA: TGTGCCAGCTCACCCGGGACAGGTATATACAATGAGCAGTTCTTC. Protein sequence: CASSPGTGIYNEQFF.

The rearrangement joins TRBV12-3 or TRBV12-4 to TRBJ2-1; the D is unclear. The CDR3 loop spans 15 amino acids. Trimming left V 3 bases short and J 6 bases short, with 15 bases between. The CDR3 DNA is TGTGCCAGCAGTTTTCCCGTAATACGACCCAATGAGCAGTTCTTC. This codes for CASSFPVIRPNEQFF.

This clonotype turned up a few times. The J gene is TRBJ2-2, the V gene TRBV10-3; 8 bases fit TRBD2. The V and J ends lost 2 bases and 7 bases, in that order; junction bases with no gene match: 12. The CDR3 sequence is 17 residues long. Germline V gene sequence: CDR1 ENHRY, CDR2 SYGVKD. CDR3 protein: CAISEPPGLGSLGELFF. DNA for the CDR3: TGTGCCATCAGTGAGCCACCGGGACTAGGATCTCTCGGGGAGCTGTTTTTT.

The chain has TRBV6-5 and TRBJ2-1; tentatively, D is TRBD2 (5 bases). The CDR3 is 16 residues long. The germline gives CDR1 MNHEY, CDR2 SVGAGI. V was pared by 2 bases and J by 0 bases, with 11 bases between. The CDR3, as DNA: TGTGCCAGCAGTTACCTTAGGAGGAGCTCCTACAATGAGCAGTTCTTC. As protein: CASSYLRRSSYNEQFF.